A single sample is the source of the 15 T cell receptor beta chains below, sequenced in a study of shared clonotypes between healthy human individuals. The protocol was immunoSEQ multiplex PCR, while the TCRdb copy is restricted to in-frame clones and leaves out a portion. The sample yields about 530,000 clones, almost 97% seen once. The sample consisted of naive CD4+ T cells sorted from blood. Regarding subset: CD45RA+ positively selected. The origin of the receptors is a woman under 40 in good health.

This chain joins TRBV30 and TRBJ1-2; D is uncertain. The CDR3 covers 14 residues. Germline V lookup: CDR1 GTSNPN, CDR2 SVGIG (reference sequence). Deletions cut 0 bases from V and 5 bases from J, with 13 bases between. Here the CDR3 reads CAWSVPVRVYGYTF. CDR3 DNA: TGTGCCTGGAGTGTACCCGTGAGGGTTTATGGCTACACCTTC.

The chain has TRBV5-1 and TRBJ2-5, with 8 bases lining up with TRBD2. The assigned J gene may be wrong: the sequence end matches TRBJ2-7 better. Germline-derived CDR1 and CDR2 are SGHRS and YFSETQ. The CDR3 spans 15 residues. The CDR3 spells CASSLAASGSYEQYF. The CDR3 nucleotides read TGCGCCAGCAGCTTGGCCGCCAGCGGGAGCTACGAGCAGTACTTC.

The chain links TRBV13 to TRBJ2-7, with D perhaps matching TRBD2 (6 bases). CDR1 and CDR2 from the germline V gene are PRHDT and FYEKMQ (reference sequence). Deletions cut 5 bases from V and 0 bases from J, with 11 bases between. The CDR3 loop spans 14 amino acids. CDR3 sequence (DNA): TGTGCCAGCAGCCCCCTCGGGAGCTCCTACGAGCAGTACTTC. This codes for CASSPLGSSYEQYF.

The V gene is TRBV6-1, the J gene TRBJ2-7, with 11 positions matching TRBD2. There are 14 residues in the CDR3. Per the germline V gene, CDR1 is MNHNS and CDR2 is SASEGT. Trimming at V came to 7 bases and at J to 4 bases, leaving 6 bases not matched to a gene. CDR3: CASISGTSGYEQYF. The DNA for the CDR3 is TGTGCCAGCATATCGGGGACTAGCGGTTACGAGCAGTACTTC.

V and J are TRBV7-8 and TRBJ1-5; tentatively, D is TRBD1 (5 bases). Trimming pared 5 bases from V and 7 bases from J, leaving 21 bases between. The germline gives CDR1 SGHVS, CDR2 FQNEAQ. The CDR3 spans 16 residues. The CDR3 coding sequence is TGTGCCAGCAGCCCATCGCCCTCCTACGGGGGACAGCCCCAGCATTTT. Its translation is CASSPSPSYGGQPQHF.

This chain joins TRBV6-1 and TRBJ2-3; 7 bases align to TRBD1. The CDR3 has 15 residues. V dropped 5 bases and J dropped 2; count of bases not matched to a gene: 7. Germline values: CDR1 MNHNS, CDR2 SASEGT. The CDR3 DNA reads as TGTGCCAGCAGTCCGGGACAGCATATCACAGATACGCAGTATTTT. The encoded protein is CASSPGQHITDTQYF.

The chain is built from TRBV5-4 and TRBJ1-5; D is unresolved. Trimming cost V 1 base and J 6 bases, with 5 bases left between them. The CDR3 has 12 residues. CDR1 and CDR2 (germline): SGHNT, YYREEE (reference sequence). The CDR3 DNA is TGTGCCAGCAGCTTGAACGGTCAGCCCCAGCATTTT. Its translation is CASSLNGQPQHF.

This chain joins TRBV27 and TRBJ1-2, with D perhaps matching TRBD1 (5 bases). The CDR3 extends over 15 amino acids. The V and J ends lost 6 bases and 7 bases respectively, with 21 bases between them. CDR1 is MNHEY, CDR2 SMNVEV, per germline (reference sequence). The CDR3 is CASRDLRVGVPGYTF. CDR3 DNA sequence: TGTGCCAGCAGGGATCTCCGGGTGGGGGTACCTGGCTACACCTTC.

The rearrangement uses TRBV5-1 and TRBJ2-7, with a weak D call TRBD2 (6 bases). The length of the CDR3 is 11 residues. The ends were cut back, 6 bases at V and 12 bases at J, with 16 bases in the middle. The germline gives CDR1 SGHRS, CDR2 YFSETQ. CDR3 protein: CASKGYGSLYF. CDR3 DNA sequence: TGCGCCAGCAAGGGTTACGGGAGTCTGTACTTC.

DNA of the CDR3: TGTGCCTGGAGCGGACTAGCCGCAGAGACCCAGTACTTC. Its protein product is CAWSGLAAETQYF. The rearrangement uses TRBV30 and TRBJ2-5, with 8 bases identical to TRBD2. This CDR3 is 13 amino acids long. Germline lookup yields CDR1 GTSNPN and CDR2 SVGIG (reference sequence). The V segment lost 3 bases and the J segment 4 bases; nucleotides outside the gene matches: 4.

The count of this clone is one. The chain joins TRBV28 to TRBJ2-7, with 7 bases matching TRBD1. The trim removed 2 bases at V and 5 bases at J, leaving 9 bases unmatched. Germline assignment: CDR1 MDHEN and CDR2 SYDVKM. The CDR3 loop spans 15 amino acids. CDR3 amino acids: CASSLVGKTGNEQYF. The CDR3 region has the DNA TGTGCCAGCAGTTTAGTAGGGAAGACAGGGAACGAGCAGTACTTC.

V and J are TRBV19 and TRBJ2-1; D gene ambiguous. This CDR3 region has 14 residues. Germline loops: CDR1 LNHDA, CDR2 SQIVND (reference sequence). V was shortened by 6 bases and J by 0 bases, with 9 bases between the two germline ends. In nucleotides, the CDR3 is TGTGCCAGTAGGTCTCACGACTCCTACAATGAGCAGTTCTTC. It specifies CASRSHDSYNEQFF.

The V gene is TRBV6-1, the J gene TRBJ2-7; a possible D gene is TRBD2 (5 bases). CDR1 is MNHNS and CDR2 is SASEGT in the germline V gene. The CDR3 has 13 amino acids. V was clipped by 4 bases and J by 6 bases, with 13 bases between them. The CDR3: CASSARTVGEQYF. CDR3 nucleotide sequence: TGTGCCAGCAGTGCTCGGACTGTTGGCGAGCAGTACTTC.

This chain links TRBV30 with TRBJ2-7; D not resolved. Trimming cost V 5 bases and J 2 bases, with 10 bases left between them. CDR3 length: 12 amino acids. Germline lookup yields CDR1 GTSNPN and CDR2 SVGIG (reference sequence). The CDR3 DNA sequence: TGTGCCTGGGCCCCGGGTGCCTACGAGCAGTACTTC. Residues: CAWAPGAYEQYF.

This clone occurred once. V is TRBV6-5 and J is TRBJ2-7, with unresolved D. Germline CDR1 MNHEY, CDR2 SVGAGI. Trimming took off 7 bases at V and 2 bases at J, with 15 bases between the two ends. The CDR3 spans 14 residues. CDR3 bases: TGTGCCAGCATGGCCCCCTCTCCACCCTACGAGCAGTACTTC. This sequence encodes CASMAPSPPYEQYF.